Included here is one TCR beta chain sequence, with context. Profiling relied on immunoSEQ multiplex PCR, and the TCRdb table lists in-frame clones only, not all of them. This table holds around 190,000 clones, approximately 80% found once. This entry is derived from a study of blood T cell repertoires in COVID-19. The germline gives CDR1 SGHRS, CDR2 YFSETQ. The V gene lost 4 bases and the J gene lost 3 bases, with 8 bases spanning the gap. This CDR3 comprises 13 residues. Sample: peripheral blood. The chain combines TRBV5-1 with TRBJ1-5; a weak D match, TRBD1 (5 bases). The TCR was taken from a man aged 55 to 70 with acute or convalescent COVID-19. This chain's CDR3 is CASSRGDNQPQHF. The CDR3 region has the DNA TGCGCCAGCAGCAGGGGCGACAATCAGCCCCAGCATTTT.